This TCR beta chain was recorded in a study of naive and memory T cell subsets. This clonotype was observed at least ten times. An equimolar mix of two oligonucleotides served as the beta constant-region primer for TRBC1 and TRBC2. Nested alpha and beta constant-region primers with the SP2 primer drove four PCR rounds on ligated cDNA. A 12-nucleotide UMI and the SP2 primer were added to the cDNA 3' end by oligonucleotide ligation. MiXCR was run by TCRdb on the UMI-ligation and nested PCR reads, yielding one entry per CDR3 protein. This table has some 15,000 distinct CDR3 sequences, 8.5% to 9.5% appearing once. The CDR3 has 14 residues. From germline, CDR1 is MDHEN and CDR2 SYDVKM. Trimming took 8 bases from V and 6 from J, leaving 19 bases between them.

This clonotype was obtained from a human donor in good health. This chain connects TRBV28 to TRBJ1-2, with D hard to call. Sequencing used central memory CD8+ T cells from blood. The DNA of the CDR3 is TGTGCCAGCTCGGATCCGGAATTTTTAAATGGCTACACCTTC. It translates to CASSDPEFLNGYTF.